This T cell receptor (beta chain) was profiled in a study of T-cell reconstitution after alpha-beta-depleted transplantation in children. Preparing the TCRbeta library involved the use of unique molecular identifiers. MiXCR was run by TCRdb on the PCR reads, yielding one entry per CDR3 protein. The repertoire holds 600,000 to 700,000 distinct CDR3 sequences, with approximately 16% as singletons. This TCR was sampled from a human donor who donated a stem cell graft to a child with acute myeloid leukemia. Sequenced here: PBMCs from the stem cell graft donor, sampled from the stem cell graft.

CDR3: CASSADKFYEQYF. The CDR3 region has the DNA TGTGCCAGCAGTGCCGACAAGTTCTACGAGCAGTACTTC. The V and J genes are TRBV25-1 and TRBJ2-7; D gene uncertain. Looked up from germline, CDR1 is MGHDK and CDR2 is SYGVNS. Trimming cost V 4 bases and J 3 bases, with 10 bases left between them. This CDR3 is 13 amino acids long.